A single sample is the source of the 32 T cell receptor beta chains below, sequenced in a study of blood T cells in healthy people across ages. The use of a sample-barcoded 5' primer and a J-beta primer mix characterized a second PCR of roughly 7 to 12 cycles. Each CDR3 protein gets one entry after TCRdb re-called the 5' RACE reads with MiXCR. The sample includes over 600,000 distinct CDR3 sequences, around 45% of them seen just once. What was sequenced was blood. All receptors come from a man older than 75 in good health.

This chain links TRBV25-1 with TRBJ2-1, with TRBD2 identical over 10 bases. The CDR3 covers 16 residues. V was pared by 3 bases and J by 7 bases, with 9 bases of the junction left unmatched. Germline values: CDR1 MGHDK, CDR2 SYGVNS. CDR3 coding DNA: TGTGCCAGCAGTGAGTTCAGCGGGGGGGCCTCGAATGAGCAGTTCTTC. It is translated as CASSEFSGGASNEQFF.

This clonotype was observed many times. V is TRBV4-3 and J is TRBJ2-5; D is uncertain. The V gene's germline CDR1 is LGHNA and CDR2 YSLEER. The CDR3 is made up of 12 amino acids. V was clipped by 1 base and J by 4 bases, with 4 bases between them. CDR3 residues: CASSQGAETQYF. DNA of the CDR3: TGCGCCAGCAGCCAAGGGGCAGAGACCCAGTACTTC.

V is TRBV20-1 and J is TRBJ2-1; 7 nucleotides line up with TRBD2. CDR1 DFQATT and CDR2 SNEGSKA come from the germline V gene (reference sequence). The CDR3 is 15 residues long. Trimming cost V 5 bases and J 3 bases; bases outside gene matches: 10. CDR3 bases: TGCAGTGCTCCCGGACTAGATGGGCGCTACAATGAGCAGTTCTTC. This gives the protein CSAPGLDGRYNEQFF.

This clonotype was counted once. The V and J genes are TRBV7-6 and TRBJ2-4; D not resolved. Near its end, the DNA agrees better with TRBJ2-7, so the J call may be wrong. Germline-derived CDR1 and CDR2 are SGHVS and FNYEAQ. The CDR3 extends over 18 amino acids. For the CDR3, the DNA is TGTGCCAGCAGCTTAGAACCCCGCCATCCCACTAAAGCCTACGAGCAGTACTTC. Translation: CASSLEPRHPTKAYEQYF.

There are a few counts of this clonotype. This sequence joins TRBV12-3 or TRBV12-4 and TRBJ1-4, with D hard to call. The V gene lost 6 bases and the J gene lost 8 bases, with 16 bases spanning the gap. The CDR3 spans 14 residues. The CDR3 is CASRTAVNEEKLFF. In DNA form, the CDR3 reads TGTGCCAGCAGGACGGCGGTAAACGAGGAAAAACTGTTTTTT.

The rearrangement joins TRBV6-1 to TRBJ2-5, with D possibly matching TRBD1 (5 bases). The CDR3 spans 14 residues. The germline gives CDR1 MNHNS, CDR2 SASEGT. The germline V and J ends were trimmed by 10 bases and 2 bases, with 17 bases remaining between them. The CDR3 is CATSDQQVQETQYF. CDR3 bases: TGTGCCACAAGCGACCAACAGGTGCAAGAGACCCAGTACTTC.

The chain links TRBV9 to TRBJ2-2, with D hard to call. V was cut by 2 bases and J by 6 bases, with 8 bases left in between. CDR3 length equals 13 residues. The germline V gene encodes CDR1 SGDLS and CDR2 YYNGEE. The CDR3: CASSVLRSGELFF. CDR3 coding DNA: TGTGCCAGCAGCGTTCTTCGGTCCGGGGAGCTGTTTTTT. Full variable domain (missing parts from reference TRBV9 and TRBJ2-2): DSGVTQTPKHLITATGQRVTLRCSPRSGDLSVYWYQQSLDQGLQFLIQYYNGEERAKGNILERFSAQQFPDLHSELNLSSLELGDSALYFCASSVLRSGELFFGEGSRLTVL.

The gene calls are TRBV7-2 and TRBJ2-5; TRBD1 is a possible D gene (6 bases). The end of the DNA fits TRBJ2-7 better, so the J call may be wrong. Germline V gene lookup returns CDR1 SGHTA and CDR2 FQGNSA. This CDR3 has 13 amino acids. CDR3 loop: CASSRTGTDEQYF. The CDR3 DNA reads TGTGCCAGCAGCCGTACAGGGACCGACGAGCAGTACTTC.

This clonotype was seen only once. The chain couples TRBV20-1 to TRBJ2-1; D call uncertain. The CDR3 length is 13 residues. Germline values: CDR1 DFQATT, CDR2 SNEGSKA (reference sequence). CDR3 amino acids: CSHLDGNYNEQFF. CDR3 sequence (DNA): TGCAGCCATTTGGACGGCAATTACAATGAGCAGTTCTTC.

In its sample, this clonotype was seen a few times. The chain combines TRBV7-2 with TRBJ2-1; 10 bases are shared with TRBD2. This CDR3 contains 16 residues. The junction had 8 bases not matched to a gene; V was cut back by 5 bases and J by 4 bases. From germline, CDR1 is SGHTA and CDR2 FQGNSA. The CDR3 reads CASSPSGRAAYNEQFF. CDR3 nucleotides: TGTGCCAGCAGCCCAAGCGGGAGGGCCGCTTACAATGAGCAGTTCTTC.

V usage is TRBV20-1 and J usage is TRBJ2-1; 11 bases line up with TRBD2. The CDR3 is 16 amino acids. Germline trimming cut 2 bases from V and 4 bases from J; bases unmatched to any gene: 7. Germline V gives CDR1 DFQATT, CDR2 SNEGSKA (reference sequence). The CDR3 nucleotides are TGCAGTGCTAGATATATAGCGGGAGGGATTTACAATGAGCAGTTCTTC. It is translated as CSARYIAGGIYNEQFF.

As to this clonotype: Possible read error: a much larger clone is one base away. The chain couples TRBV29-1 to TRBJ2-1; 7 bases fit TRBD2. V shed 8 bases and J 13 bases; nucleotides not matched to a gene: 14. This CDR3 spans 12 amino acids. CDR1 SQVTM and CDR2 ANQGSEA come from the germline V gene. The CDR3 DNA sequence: TGCAGCTACGCGGGAGTAACGGAGACCCAGTTCTTC. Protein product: CSYAGVTETQFF.

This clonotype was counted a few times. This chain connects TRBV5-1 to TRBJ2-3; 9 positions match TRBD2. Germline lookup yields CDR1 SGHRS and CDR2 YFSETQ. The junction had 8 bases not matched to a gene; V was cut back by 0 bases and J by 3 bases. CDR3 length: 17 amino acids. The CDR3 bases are TGCGCCAGCAGCTTGGTCTTAGCGGCGGGGGGGACAGATACGCAGTATTTT. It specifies CASSLVLAAGGTDTQYF.

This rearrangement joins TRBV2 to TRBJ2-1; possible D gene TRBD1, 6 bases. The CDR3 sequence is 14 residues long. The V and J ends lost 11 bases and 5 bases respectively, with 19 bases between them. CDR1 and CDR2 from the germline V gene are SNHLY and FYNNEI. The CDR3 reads CAGAWDRDNNEQFF. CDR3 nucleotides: TGTGCCGGGGCCTGGGACCGGGACAACAATGAGCAGTTCTTC. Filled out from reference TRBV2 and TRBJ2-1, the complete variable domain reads EPEVTQTPSHQVTQMGQEVILRCVPISNHLYFYWYRQILGQKVEFLVSFYNNEISEKSEIFDDQFSVERPDGSNFTLKIRSTKLEDSAMYFCAGAWDRDNNEQFFGPGTRLTVL.

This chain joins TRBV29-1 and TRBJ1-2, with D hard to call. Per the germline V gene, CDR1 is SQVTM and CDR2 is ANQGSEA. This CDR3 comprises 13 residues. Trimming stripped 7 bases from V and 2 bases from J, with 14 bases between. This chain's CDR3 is CSALLGSNYGYTF. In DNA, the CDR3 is TGCAGCGCGCTGCTTGGGTCGAACTATGGCTACACCTTC.

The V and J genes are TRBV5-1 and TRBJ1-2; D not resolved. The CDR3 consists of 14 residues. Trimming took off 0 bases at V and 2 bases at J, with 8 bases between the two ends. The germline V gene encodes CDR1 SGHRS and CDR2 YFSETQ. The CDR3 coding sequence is TGCGCCAGCAGCTTGGCCGTCGGGAACTATGGCTACACCTTC. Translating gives CASSLAVGNYGYTF.

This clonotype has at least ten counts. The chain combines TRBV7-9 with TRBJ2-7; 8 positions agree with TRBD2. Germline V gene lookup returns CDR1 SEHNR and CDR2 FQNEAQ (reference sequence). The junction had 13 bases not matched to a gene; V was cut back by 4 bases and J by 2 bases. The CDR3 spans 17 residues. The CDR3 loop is CASSYPSGLAGTYEQYF. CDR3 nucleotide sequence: TGTGCCAGCAGCTACCCCTCAGGACTAGCTGGTACCTACGAGCAGTACTTC.

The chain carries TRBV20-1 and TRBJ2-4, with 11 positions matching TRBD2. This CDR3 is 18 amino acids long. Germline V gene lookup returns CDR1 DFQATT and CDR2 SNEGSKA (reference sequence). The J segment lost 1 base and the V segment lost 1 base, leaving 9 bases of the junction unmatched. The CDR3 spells CSARVGLADAGAKNIQYF. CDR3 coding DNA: TGCAGTGCTAGAGTGGGACTAGCGGATGCGGGGGCCAAAAACATTCAGTACTTC.

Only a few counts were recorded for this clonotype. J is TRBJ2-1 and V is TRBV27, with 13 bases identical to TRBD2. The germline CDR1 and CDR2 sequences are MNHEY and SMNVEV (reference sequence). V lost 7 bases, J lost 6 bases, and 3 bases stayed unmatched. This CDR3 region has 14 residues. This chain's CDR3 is CASKLAGGGNEQFF. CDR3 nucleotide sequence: TGTGCCAGCAAACTAGCGGGAGGGGGCAATGAGCAGTTCTTC.

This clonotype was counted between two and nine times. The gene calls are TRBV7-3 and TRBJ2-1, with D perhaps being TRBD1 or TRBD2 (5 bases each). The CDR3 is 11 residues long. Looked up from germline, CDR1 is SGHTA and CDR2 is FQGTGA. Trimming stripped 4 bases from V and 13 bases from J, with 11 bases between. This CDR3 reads CASSSGTAQFF. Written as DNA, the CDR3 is TGTGCCAGCAGCTCCGGGACGGCCCAGTTCTTC.

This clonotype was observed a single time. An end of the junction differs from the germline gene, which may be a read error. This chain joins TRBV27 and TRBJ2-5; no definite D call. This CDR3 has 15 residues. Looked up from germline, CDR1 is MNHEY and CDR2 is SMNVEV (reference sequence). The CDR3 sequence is CASSFNPGPRETRYF. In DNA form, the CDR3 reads TGTGCCAGCAGTTTCAACCCGGGTCCACGAGAGACCCGGTACTTC.

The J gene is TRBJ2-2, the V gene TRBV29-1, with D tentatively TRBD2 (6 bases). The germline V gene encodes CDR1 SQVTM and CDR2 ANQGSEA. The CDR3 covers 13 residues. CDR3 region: CSGGGRRTGELFF. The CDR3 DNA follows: TGCAGTGGTGGGGGGAGGAGGACCGGGGAGCTGTTTTTT.

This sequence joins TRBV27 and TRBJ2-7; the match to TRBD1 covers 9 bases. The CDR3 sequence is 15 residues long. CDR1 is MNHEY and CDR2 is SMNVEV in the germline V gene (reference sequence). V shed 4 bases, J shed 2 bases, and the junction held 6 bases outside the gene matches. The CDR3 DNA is TGTGCCAGCAGTTCCACGACAGGGGGGACCTACGAGCAGTACTTC. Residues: CASSSTTGGTYEQYF.

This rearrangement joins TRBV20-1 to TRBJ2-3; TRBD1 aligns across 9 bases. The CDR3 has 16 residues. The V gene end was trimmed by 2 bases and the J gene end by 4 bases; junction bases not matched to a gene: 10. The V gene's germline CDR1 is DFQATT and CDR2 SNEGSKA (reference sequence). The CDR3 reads CSARFTGGISPDTQYF. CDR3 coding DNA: TGCAGTGCTAGATTTACAGGGGGCATCTCCCCAGATACGCAGTATTTT.

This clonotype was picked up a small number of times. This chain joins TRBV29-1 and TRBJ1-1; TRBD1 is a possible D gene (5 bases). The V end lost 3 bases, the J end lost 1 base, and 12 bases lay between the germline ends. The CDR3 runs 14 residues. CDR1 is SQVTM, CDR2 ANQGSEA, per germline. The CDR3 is CSVDVRGRNTEAFF. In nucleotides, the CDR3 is TGCAGCGTTGACGTCCGGGGACGGAACACTGAAGCTTTCTTT.

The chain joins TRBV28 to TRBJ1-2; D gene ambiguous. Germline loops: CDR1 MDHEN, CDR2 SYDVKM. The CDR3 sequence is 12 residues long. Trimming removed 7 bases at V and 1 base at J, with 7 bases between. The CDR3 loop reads CASIGSNYGYTF. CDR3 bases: TGTGCCAGCATAGGCAGTAACTATGGCTACACCTTC.

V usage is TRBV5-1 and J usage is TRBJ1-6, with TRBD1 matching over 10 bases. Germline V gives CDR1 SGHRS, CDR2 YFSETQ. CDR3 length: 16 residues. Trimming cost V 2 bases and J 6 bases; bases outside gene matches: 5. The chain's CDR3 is CASSFRQGASNSPLHF. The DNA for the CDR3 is TGCGCCAGCAGCTTCAGACAGGGGGCCTCTAATTCACCCCTCCACTTT.

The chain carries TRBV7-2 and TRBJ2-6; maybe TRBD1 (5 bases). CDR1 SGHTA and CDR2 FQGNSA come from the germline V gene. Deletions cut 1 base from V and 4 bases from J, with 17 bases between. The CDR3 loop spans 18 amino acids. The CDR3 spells CASSLEKGRASGANVLTF. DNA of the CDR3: TGTGCCAGCAGCTTAGAAAAGGGCAGGGCGTCCGGGGCCAACGTCCTGACTTTC.

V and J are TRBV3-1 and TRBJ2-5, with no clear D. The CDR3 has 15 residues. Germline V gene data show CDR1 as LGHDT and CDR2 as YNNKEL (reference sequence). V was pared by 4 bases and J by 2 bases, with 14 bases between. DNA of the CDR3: TGTGCCAGCAGCCCGGGCGCGGCCCGGCAAGAGACCCAGTACTTC. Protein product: CASSPGAARQETQYF.

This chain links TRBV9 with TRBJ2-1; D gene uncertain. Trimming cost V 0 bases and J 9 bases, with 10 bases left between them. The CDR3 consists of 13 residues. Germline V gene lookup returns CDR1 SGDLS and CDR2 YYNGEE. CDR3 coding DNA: TGTGCCAGCAGCGTAGGTCTCAGATCTGAGCAGTTCTTC. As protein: CASSVGLRSEQFF.

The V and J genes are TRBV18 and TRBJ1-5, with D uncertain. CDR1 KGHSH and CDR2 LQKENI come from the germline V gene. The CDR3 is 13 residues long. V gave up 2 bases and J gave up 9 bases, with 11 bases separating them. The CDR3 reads CASSPEGVMPQHF. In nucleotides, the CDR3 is TGTGCCAGCTCACCAGAAGGAGTGATGCCCCAGCATTTT.

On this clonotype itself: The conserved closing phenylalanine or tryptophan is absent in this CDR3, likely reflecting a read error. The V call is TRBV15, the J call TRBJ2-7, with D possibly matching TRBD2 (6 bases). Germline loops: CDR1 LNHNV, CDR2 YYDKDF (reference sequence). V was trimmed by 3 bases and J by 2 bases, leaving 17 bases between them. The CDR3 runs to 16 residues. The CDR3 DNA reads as TGTGCCACCAGCAGGGGGACGGGGGATACAACCTACGAGCAGTACTTA. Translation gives CATSRGTGDTTYEQYL.